The 14 T cell receptor beta chains below all came from one sample that was sequenced in a study of blood T cell repertoires in COVID-19. The table came from immunoSEQ multiplex PCR; TCRdb's copy has only in-frame clones and leaves some out. The table shows 210,000 or so clones, with roughly 86% occurring only once. Sequencing input: peripheral blood. These receptors originate from a woman aged 55-70 years with acute or convalescent COVID-19.

The rearrangement uses TRBV4-2 and TRBJ1-1, with TRBD1 matching 7 bases. Trimming at V came to 0 bases and at J to 1 base, leaving 8 bases not matched to a gene. From germline, CDR1 is LGHNA and CDR2 YNFKEQ. CDR3 length: 17 amino acids. Here the CDR3 DNA reads TGTGCCAGCAGCCAAGATCCACCGACAGGGCAGAACACTGAAGCTTTCTTT. Amino acids: CASSQDPPTGQNTEAFF.

J is TRBJ1-5 and V is TRBV6-2 or TRBV6-3; tentatively, D is TRBD1 (6 bases). In germline, CDR1 is MNHEY, CDR2 SVGEGT. The CDR3 has 16 amino acids. Trimming left V 5 bases short and J 0 bases short, with 14 bases between. The CDR3 protein is CASSTPGGYSNQPQHF. CDR3 coding DNA: TGTGCCAGCAGTACACCGGGGGGCTATAGCAATCAGCCCCAGCATTTT.

The chain uses TRBV7-2 and TRBJ1-1, with a tentative D call TRBD1 (5 bases). V was cut by 2 bases and J by 4 bases, with 11 bases left in between. The CDR3 is 14 amino acids. Germline CDR1 and CDR2: SGHTA and FQGNSA. The CDR3 loop reads CASSLTQVGTEAFF. The CDR3 DNA follows: TGTGCCAGCAGCTTAACACAGGTCGGCACTGAAGCTTTCTTT.

This chain uses TRBV10-3 with TRBJ2-2; 9 positions agree with TRBD1. J lost 4 bases, V lost 6 bases, and 3 bases had no gene match. CDR1 ENHRY and CDR2 SYGVKD come from the germline V gene. The CDR3 sequence is 14 residues long. This CDR3 reads CAIRTGGGTGELFF. For the CDR3, the DNA is TGTGCCATCAGGACAGGGGGGGGCACCGGGGAGCTGTTTTTT.

The rearrangement joins TRBV6-4 to TRBJ2-1; 7 nucleotides match TRBD2. Germline CDR1 MRHNA, CDR2 SNTAGT. The CDR3 sequence is 15 residues long. V lost 6 bases to trimming and J lost 0 bases; unmatched junction nucleotides: 5. The CDR3 is CASSLAASSYNEQFF. In DNA, the CDR3 is TGTGCCAGCAGCCTAGCGGCCAGCTCCTACAATGAGCAGTTCTTC.

The chain uses TRBV5-4 and TRBJ2-5, with 8 bases matching TRBD1. This CDR3 has 16 residues. Germline-derived CDR1 and CDR2 are SGHNT and YYREEE (reference sequence). Unmatched junction bases numbered 10, after V lost 1 base and J lost 5 bases. This chain's CDR3 is CASSLFDRGTQETQYF. The CDR3 region has the DNA TGTGCCAGCAGCTTGTTTGACAGGGGAACCCAGGAGACCCAGTACTTC.

This chain links TRBV5-4 with TRBJ1-2, with 8 bases that match TRBD1. J gave up 8 bases and V 1 base, and 4 bases lay outside the gene matches. The CDR3 runs 13 residues. Germline CDR1 is SGHNT and CDR2 is YYREEE (reference sequence). CDR3 region: CASSLQQGEGYTF. The CDR3 DNA follows: TGTGCCAGCAGCTTGCAACAGGGGGAAGGCTACACCTTC.

V and J are TRBV7-2 and TRBJ1-1; D is uncertain. This CDR3 contains 16 residues. V gave up 1 base and J gave up 0 bases, with 12 bases separating them. CDR1 and CDR2 from the germline V gene are SGHTA and FQGNSA. CDR3 region: CASSLVQFTVNTEAFF. The CDR3 nucleotides read TGTGCCAGCAGCTTAGTCCAATTTACAGTGAACACTGAAGCTTTCTTT.

This clone was counted only a few times. V and J are TRBV9 and TRBJ2-1; D remains ambiguous. Germline V lookup: CDR1 SGDLS, CDR2 YYNGEE. The CDR3 runs to 13 residues. Trimming removed 1 base at V and 5 bases at J, with 7 bases between. The CDR3 is CASSVYENNEQFF. CDR3 nucleotides: TGTGCCAGCAGCGTATATGAGAACAATGAGCAGTTCTTC.

For the CDR3, the DNA is TGTGCCAGTAGTACTACTACGTCTAGCAATCAGCCCCAGCATTTT. This codes for CASSTTTSSNQPQHF. The chain carries TRBV19 and TRBJ1-5; no firm D call. CDR3 size: 15 residues. Trimming stripped 4 bases from V and 0 bases from J, with 10 bases between. Germline V gives CDR1 LNHDA, CDR2 SQIVND (reference sequence).

The V and J genes are TRBV6-5 and TRBJ2-2; 7 bases are a match to TRBD1. V was pared by 6 bases and J by 7 bases, with 5 bases of the junction left unmatched. This CDR3 spans 13 amino acids. Germline loops: CDR1 MNHEY, CDR2 SVGAGI. The CDR3 protein is CASSPAGGGELFF. The CDR3 coding sequence is TGTGCCAGCAGCCCCGCAGGGGGCGGGGAGCTGTTTTTT.

The chain couples TRBV6-5 to TRBJ2-7, with a tentative D call TRBD2 (6 bases). Trimming cost V 0 bases and J 5 bases, with 11 bases left between them. The CDR3 has 14 amino acids. Germline CDR1 is MNHEY and CDR2 is SVGAGI. The CDR3 sequence is CASSYSTGLDEQYF. DNA of the CDR3: TGTGCCAGCAGTTACTCGACGGGACTGGACGAGCAGTACTTC.

V gene TRBV5-8 combines with J gene TRBJ2-5, with D maybe TRBD2 (6 bases). The germline CDR1 and CDR2 sequences are SGHTS and YDEGEE. V lost 0 bases, J lost 0 bases, and 9 bases lay in between. The CDR3 spans 15 residues. The CDR3 here is CASSLVSSDQETQYF. CDR3 nucleotides: TGTGCCAGCAGCTTGGTGTCTAGCGACCAAGAGACCCAGTACTTC.

The chain joins TRBV28 to TRBJ1-2; possibly TRBD1 for D (6 bases). The V end was cut by 4 bases, the J end by 8 bases, with 20 bases between. Germline CDR1 is MDHEN and CDR2 is SYDVKM. There are 15 residues in the CDR3. CDR3 sequence: CASSSSPQGSGGYTF. CDR3 coding DNA: TGTGCCAGCAGTTCCTCCCCACAGGGATCAGGCGGCTACACCTTC.